This T cell receptor (beta chain) derives from a study of OX40 agonist ivuxolimab in advanced cancers. Study overall: Aged roughly 20 to 79 with a mean of 60 years, they were approximately 80% male. Partial response was recorded in three patients: one hepatocellular carcinoma and two cutaneous melanoma cases.

Germline lookup yields CDR1 SEHNR and CDR2 FQNEAQ (reference sequence). The germline V and J ends were trimmed by 5 bases and 1 base, with 10 bases remaining between them. This CDR3 contains 14 residues. Regarding this clone: The antigen remains unidentified.

Study results and limitations: Clonal expansion from baseline to week 6 occurred in both CD4+ and CD8+ T cells.

Only in-frame clones appear in the TCRdb table, and some are missing; sequencing was by immunoSEQ multiplex PCR. The table has approximately 23,000 clones, over 80% seen once. Patients with autoimmune history or systemic immunosuppression were excluded. The sequencing here drew on CD4+ or CD8+ T cells sorted from blood, taken in a trial of the OX40 agonist ivuxolimab. The rearrangement links TRBV7-9 to TRBJ2-3; TRBD2 might be the D (5 bases). The origin of this receptor is an adult with an advanced solid tumor such as melanoma, head and neck, liver or kidney cancer. The CDR3 coding sequence is TGTGCCAGCAGCCTCACTAGGGGCACAGATACGCAGTATTTT. As protein: CASSLTRGTDTQYF.